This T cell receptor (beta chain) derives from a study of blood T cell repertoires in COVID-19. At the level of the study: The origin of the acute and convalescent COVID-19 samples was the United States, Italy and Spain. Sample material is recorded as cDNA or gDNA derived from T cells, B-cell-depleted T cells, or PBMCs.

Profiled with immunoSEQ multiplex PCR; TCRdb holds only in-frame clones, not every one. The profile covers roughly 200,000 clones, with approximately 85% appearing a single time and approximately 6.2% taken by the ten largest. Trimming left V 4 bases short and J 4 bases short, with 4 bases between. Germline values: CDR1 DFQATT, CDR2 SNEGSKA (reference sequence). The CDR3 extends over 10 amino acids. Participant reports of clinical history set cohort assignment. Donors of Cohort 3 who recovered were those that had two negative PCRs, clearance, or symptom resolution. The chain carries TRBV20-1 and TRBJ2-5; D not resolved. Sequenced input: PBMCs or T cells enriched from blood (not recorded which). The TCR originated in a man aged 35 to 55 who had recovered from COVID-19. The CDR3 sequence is CSATGETQYF. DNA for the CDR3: TGCAGTGCTACCGGAGAGACCCAGTACTTC.